The 12 T cell receptor beta chains given below trace back to one sample, sequenced in a study of blood T cell repertoires in COVID-19. The data were produced by immunoSEQ multiplex PCR, yet TCRdb's version contains in-frame clones alone and is incomplete. Of 40,000 to 60,000 clones listed, roughly 88% are singletons. The material sequenced was peripheral blood. These receptors originate from a human donor in a cohort sampled during active COVID-19.

This clone was detected only a few times. This chain connects TRBV28 to TRBJ1-5; perhaps TRBD1 as D (6 bases). V gave up 4 bases and J gave up 2 bases, with 15 bases separating them. This CDR3 is 16 amino acids long. CDR1 MDHEN and CDR2 SYDVKM come from the germline V gene. Written as DNA, the CDR3 is TGTGCCAGCAGTTCGCTTCAGGGGTTGGGCAATCAGCCCCAGCATTTT. Translation gives CASSSLQGLGNQPQHF.

The chain uses TRBV7-9 and TRBJ2-7; D might be TRBD1 (5 bases). In germline, CDR1 is SEHNR, CDR2 FQNEAQ (reference sequence). V lost 4 bases to trimming and J lost 3 bases, with 7 bases between them. This CDR3 has 12 amino acids. The chain's CDR3 is CASSSDNYEQYF. The CDR3, as DNA: TGTGCCAGCAGCTCGGACAACTACGAGCAGTACTTC.

The CDR3: CASSWTVSGNTIYF. In nucleotides, the CDR3 is TGTGCCAGCAGCTGGACAGTCTCTGGAAACACCATATATTTT. The chain links TRBV3-1 (or the pseudogene TRBV3-2) to TRBJ1-3; D is possibly TRBD1 (6 bases). Germline V gene data show CDR1 as LGHDT and CDR2 as YNNKEL (reference sequence). The CDR3 length is 14 residues. V was clipped by 5 bases and J by 0 bases, with 8 bases between them.

The chain is built from TRBV14 and TRBJ2-1; TRBD2 matches 12 bases. The CDR3 totals 16 residues. The V gene's germline CDR1 is SGHDN and CDR2 FVKESK. The J segment lost 6 bases and the V segment lost 6 bases, leaving 9 bases of the junction unmatched. The CDR3 DNA reads TGTGCCAGCAGTTATCTAGCGGGAGGGTTCGTCAATGAGCAGTTCTTC. Its translation is CASSYLAGGFVNEQFF.

The chain couples TRBV19 to TRBJ2-5, with 12 bases fitting TRBD2. This CDR3 is built from 15 residues. Per germline, CDR1 LNHDA and CDR2 SQIVND (reference sequence). Trimming cost V 5 bases and J 5 bases; bases outside gene matches: 6. This CDR3 is CASSFLAGGPETQYF. CDR3 bases: TGTGCCAGTAGTTTTCTAGCGGGAGGGCCGGAGACCCAGTACTTC. The full variable domain, completed using reference TRBV19 and TRBJ2-5, is DGGITQSPKYLFRKEGQNVTLSCEQNLNHDAMYWYRQDPGQGLRLIYYSQIVNDFQKGDIAEGYSVSREKKESFPLTVTSAQKNPTAFYLCASSFLAGGPETQYFGPGTRLLVL.

V and J are TRBV24-1 and TRBJ2-7; D might be TRBD2 (6 bases). The CDR3 is 16 residues long. V dropped 1 base and J dropped 2 bases, with 14 bases sitting between them. Germline V lookup: CDR1 KGHDR, CDR2 SFDVKD. The CDR3 region is CATSDFSRLGTYEQYF. CDR3 nucleotides: TGTGCCACCAGTGATTTTAGTAGACTAGGGACCTACGAGCAGTACTTC.

Only a few counts were recorded for this clone. The chain is built from TRBV3-1 (or the pseudogene TRBV3-2) and TRBJ2-1, with 12 bases fitting TRBD2. The V gene's germline CDR1 is LGHDT and CDR2 YNNKEL (reference sequence). Trimming removed 4 bases from V and 9 bases from J; junction bases left unmatched: 7. CDR3 size: 15 residues. The CDR3 spells CASSLGLAGFSEQFF. In nucleotides, the CDR3 is TGTGCCAGCAGCCTAGGACTAGCGGGATTTTCTGAGCAGTTCTTC.

V and J are TRBV3-1 (or the pseudogene TRBV3-2) and TRBJ2-7, with a tentative D call TRBD1 (6 bases). The germline V gene encodes CDR1 LGHDT and CDR2 YNNKEL (reference sequence). The CDR3 is 13 amino acids. Trimming pared 3 bases from V and 4 bases from J, leaving 10 bases between. CDR3 loop: CASSQGHKYEQYF. CDR3 DNA sequence: TGTGCCAGCAGCCAGGGACACAAGTACGAGCAGTACTTC.

V usage is TRBV7-6 and J usage is TRBJ2-5; 9 bases line up with TRBD1. J gave up 5 bases and V 2 bases, and 6 bases lay outside the gene matches. Germline CDR1 SGHVS, CDR2 FNYEAQ. The CDR3 is 15 residues long. Here the CDR3 reads CASSLFRDRDETQYF. The CDR3 coding sequence is TGTGCCAGCAGCTTATTCCGGGACAGGGACGAGACCCAGTACTTC.

This chain links TRBV11-2 with TRBJ1-5; D might be TRBD1 (6 bases). Trimming shortened V by 0 bases and J by 7 bases, and 13 bases separated the two germline ends. This CDR3 has 15 residues. From germline, CDR1 is SGHAT and CDR2 FQNNGV. The DNA of the CDR3 is TGTGCCAGCAGCTTAGATCGGCAGGGGAGACAGCCCCAGCATTTT. Translating it yields CASSLDRQGRQPQHF.

The chain joins TRBV11-3 to TRBJ2-5; 14 positions match TRBD2. CDR1 and CDR2 from the germline V gene are SGHNT and YENEEA. Losses at the gene ends were 5 bases for V and 3 bases for J; bases not matched to a gene: 2. CDR3 size: 15 residues. Here the CDR3 DNA reads TGTGCCAGCAGCCAGGGACTAGCGGGAGAAGAGACCCAGTACTTC. Its protein is CASSQGLAGEETQYF.

The chain combines TRBV11-2 with TRBJ2-3; 10 nucleotides line up with TRBD2. The CDR3 runs 16 residues. In germline, CDR1 is SGHAT, CDR2 FQNNGV. V lost 1 base and J lost 2; bases outside the gene matches: 3. CDR3 in amino acids: CASSLVGLAATDTQYF. DNA for the CDR3: TGTGCCAGCAGCTTAGTCGGACTAGCGGCCACAGATACGCAGTATTTT.